The rows below give T cell receptor beta chains drawn from one sample of a study of shared clonotypes between healthy human individuals. Here immunoSEQ multiplex PCR was the method, and the copy in TCRdb shows in-frame clones only, minus some. The top ten hold 34% of the sample, which has 600,000 to 750,000 clones, around 91% seen once. Sequencing was carried out using memory CD8+ T cells from PBMCs. Receptors were obtained from a young man in good health. Some clones in this sample may be carry-over from other donors' samples. Both conserved end residues are part of each CDR3. The D gene is left open where the match is weak.

v_gene	len	d_gene	j_gene	CDR3aa
TRBV28	15	NA	TRBJ2-6	CASSLTLSGANVLTF
TRBV28	17	TRBD2	TRBJ2-1	CASSSFGLAGPYNEQFF
TRBV28	16	NA	TRBJ1-6	CASSSSGSSYNSPLHF
TRBV6-1	12	NA	TRBJ1-2	CASSDRDPGYTF
TRBV5-6	14	TRBD2	TRBJ2-7	CASSPKRDPNLWYF
TRBV7-9	16	NA	TRBJ1-5	CASSLCRTYSNQPQHF
TRBV7-6	18	TRBD2	TRBJ2-7	CASSLEGGSGLAGDEQYF
TRBV7-6	15	NA	TRBJ1-3	CASSLAVISGNTIYF
TRBV10-3	15	NA	TRBJ1-3	CAISEGQPPANTIYF
TRBV27	13	TRBD1	TRBJ2-7	CASSPGQPYEQYF
TRBV6-1	14	NA	TRBJ1-1	CASSEGDTGTEAFF
TRBV5-6	12	TRBD1	TRBJ1-1	CASSLQGTRAFF
TRBV7-9	12	NA	TRBJ2-7	CASSLPTNEQYF
TRBV10-3	14	NA	TRBJ2-7	CAIRGGQGSYEQYF
TRBV27	17	TRBD2	TRBJ2-2	CASSPSSGETNTGELFF
TRBV10-1	13	NA	TRBJ2-7	CATDRLDIDEQYF
TRBV21-1	20	NA	TRBJ2-1	CASSKALDRGLGRSYNEQFF
TRBV23-1	18	NA	TRBJ2-6	CASSQLGKGISGANVLTF
TRBV19	15	NA	TRBJ1-2	CASSIDEGLSYGYTF
TRBV11-2	19	NA	TRBJ2-1	CASSFLFWGSQAPYNEQFF
TRBV7-2	14	TRBD2	TRBJ2-3	CASTWGSGGTTQYF
TRBV7-9	14	NA	TRBJ2-5	CASSLLGLQETQYF
TRBV11-2	16	TRBD2	TRBJ2-1	CASSLRRREPYNEQFF
TRBV6-1	15	TRBD2	TRBJ2-3	CASSPGLAGEDTQYF
TRBV2	11	NA	TRBJ2-3	CASMGTDTQYF
TRBV6-5	16	NA	TRBJ2-7	CASSSPGLANIYEQYF
TRBV28	13	NA	TRBJ1-5	CASSLWGNQPQHF
TRBV13	13	NA	TRBJ2-7	CASSLEGRYEQYF
TRBV6-6	14	TRBD1	TRBJ2-7	CASNTGQSSYEQYF
TRBV5-8	16	NA	TRBJ2-1	CASSLLVVQDPDEQFF
TRBV19	15	NA	TRBJ1-2	CASSIDGIYGYGYTF
TRBV10-3	15	TRBD1	TRBJ1-2	CAISDVGQRNYGYTF
TRBV9	13	NA	TRBJ2-1	CASSVGGGTDEFF
TRBV19	19	TRBD2	TRBJ2-1	CASSTLGLAGGSSYNEQFF
TRBV5-6	12	TRBD2	TRBJ2-1	CASSFLAGEQFF